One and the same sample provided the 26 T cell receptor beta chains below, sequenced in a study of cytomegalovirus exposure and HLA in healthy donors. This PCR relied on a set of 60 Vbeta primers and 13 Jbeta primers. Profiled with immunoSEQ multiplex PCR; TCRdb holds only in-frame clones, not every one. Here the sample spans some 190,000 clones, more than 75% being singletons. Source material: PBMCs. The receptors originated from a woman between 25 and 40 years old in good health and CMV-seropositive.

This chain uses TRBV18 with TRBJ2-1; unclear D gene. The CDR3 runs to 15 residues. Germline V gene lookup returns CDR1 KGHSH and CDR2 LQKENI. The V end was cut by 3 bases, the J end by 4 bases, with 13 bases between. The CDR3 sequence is CASSPSTAVYNEQFF. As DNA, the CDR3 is TGTGCCAGCTCACCTAGTACAGCCGTTTACAATGAGCAGTTCTTC.

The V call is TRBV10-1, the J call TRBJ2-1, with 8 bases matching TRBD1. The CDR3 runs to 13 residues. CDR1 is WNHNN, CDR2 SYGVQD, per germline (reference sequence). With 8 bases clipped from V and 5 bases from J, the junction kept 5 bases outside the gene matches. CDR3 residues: CASAGTGDNEQFF. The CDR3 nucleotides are TGCGCCAGCGCGGGGACAGGTGACAATGAGCAGTTCTTC.

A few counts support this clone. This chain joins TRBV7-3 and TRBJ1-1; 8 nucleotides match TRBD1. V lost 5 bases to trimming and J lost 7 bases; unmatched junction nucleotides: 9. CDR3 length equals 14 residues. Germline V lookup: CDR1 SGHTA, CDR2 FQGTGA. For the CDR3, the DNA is TGTGCCAGCAGCCGGACCGGGACAGGAGATGAAGCTTTCTTT. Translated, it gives CASSRTGTGDEAFF.

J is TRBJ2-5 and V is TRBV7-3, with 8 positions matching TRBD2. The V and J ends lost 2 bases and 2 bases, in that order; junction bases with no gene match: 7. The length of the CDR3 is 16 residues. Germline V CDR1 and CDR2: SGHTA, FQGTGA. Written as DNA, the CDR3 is TGTGCCAGCAGCTTAGGGGGACTAGATCCGCAAGAGACCCAGTACTTC. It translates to CASSLGGLDPQETQYF. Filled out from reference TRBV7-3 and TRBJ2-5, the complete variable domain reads GAGVSQTPSNKVTEKGKYVELRCDPISGHTALYWYRQSLGQGPEFLIYFQGTGAADDSGLPNDRFFAVRPEGSVSTLKIQRTERGDSAVYLCASSLGGLDPQETQYFGPGTRLLVL.

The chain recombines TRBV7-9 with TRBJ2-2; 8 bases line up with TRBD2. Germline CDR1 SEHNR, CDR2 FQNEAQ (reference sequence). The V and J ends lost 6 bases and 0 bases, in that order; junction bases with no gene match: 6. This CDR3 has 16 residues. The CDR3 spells CASRPAGGSNTGELFF. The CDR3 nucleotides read TGTGCCAGCAGACCCGCGGGGGGCTCGAACACCGGGGAGCTGTTTTTT.

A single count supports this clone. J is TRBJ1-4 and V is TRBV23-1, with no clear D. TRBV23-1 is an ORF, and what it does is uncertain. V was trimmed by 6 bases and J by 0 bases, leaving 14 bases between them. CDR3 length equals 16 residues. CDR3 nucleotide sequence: TGCGCCAGCAGCCCGGGTCGTGCTGCAACTAATGAAAAACTGTTTTTT. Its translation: CASSPGRAATNEKLFF.

The chain's CDR3 is CASSDRGINTGELFF. The CDR3, as DNA: TGCGCCAGCAGTGATAGGGGGATAAACACCGGGGAGCTGTTTTTT. V usage is TRBV10-2 and J usage is TRBJ2-2, with D perhaps matching TRBD1 (6 bases). The germline V gene has CDR1 WSHSY and CDR2 SAAADI. CDR3 size: 15 residues. The ends were cut back, 3 bases at V and 2 bases at J, with 10 bases in the middle.

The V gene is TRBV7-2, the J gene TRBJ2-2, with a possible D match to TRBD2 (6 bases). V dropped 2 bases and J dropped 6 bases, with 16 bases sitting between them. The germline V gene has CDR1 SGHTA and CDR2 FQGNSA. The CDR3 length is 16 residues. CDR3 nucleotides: TGTGCCAGCAGCTTACGAGGCGGGGCTCCCGCCGGGGAGCTGTTTTTT. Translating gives CASSLRGGAPAGELFF.

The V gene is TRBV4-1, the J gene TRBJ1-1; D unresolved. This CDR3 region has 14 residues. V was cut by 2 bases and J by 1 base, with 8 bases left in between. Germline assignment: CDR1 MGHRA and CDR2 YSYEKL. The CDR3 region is CASSQKRENTEAFF. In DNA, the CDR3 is TGCGCCAGCAGCCAAAAACGGGAGAACACTGAAGCTTTCTTT.

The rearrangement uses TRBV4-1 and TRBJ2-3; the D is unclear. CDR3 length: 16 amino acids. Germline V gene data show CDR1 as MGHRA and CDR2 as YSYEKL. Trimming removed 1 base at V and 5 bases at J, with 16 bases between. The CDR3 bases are TGCGCCAGCAGCCAAGTTGTTCGCGGTTCCCTAGATACGCAGTATTTT. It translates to CASSQVVRGSLDTQYF.

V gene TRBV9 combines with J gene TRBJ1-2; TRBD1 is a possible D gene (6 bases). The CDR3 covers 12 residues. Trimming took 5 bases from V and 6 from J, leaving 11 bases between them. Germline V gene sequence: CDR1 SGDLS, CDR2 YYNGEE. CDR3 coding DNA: TGTGCCAGCAGGAACAGGGTCCATGGCTACACCTTC. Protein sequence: CASRNRVHGYTF.

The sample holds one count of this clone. CDR3 loop: CASSKRTSAISYEQYF. CDR3 sequence (DNA): TGTGCCAGCAGTAAACGGACTAGCGCGATCTCCTACGAGCAGTACTTC. This sequence joins TRBV28 and TRBJ2-7; 9 bases map to TRBD2. CDR1 and CDR2 (germline): MDHEN, SYDVKM. J lost 0 bases, V lost 5 bases, and 8 bases had no gene match. This CDR3 has 16 amino acids.

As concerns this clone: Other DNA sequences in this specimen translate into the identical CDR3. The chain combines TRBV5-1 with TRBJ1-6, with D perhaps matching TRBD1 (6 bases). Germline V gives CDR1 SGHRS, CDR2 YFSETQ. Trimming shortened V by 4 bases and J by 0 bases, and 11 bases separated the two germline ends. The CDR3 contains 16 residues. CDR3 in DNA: TGCGCCAGCAGCCTAACAGGGAGCTCCTATAATTCACCCCTCCACTTT. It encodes CASSLTGSSYNSPLHF.

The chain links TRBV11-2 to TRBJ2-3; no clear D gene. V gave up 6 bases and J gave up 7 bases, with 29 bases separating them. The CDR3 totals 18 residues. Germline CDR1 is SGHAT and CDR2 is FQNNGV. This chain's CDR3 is CASRPTGSTGTDLNTQYF. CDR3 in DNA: TGTGCCAGCAGACCGACCGGATCCACCGGAACAGACCTAAATACGCAGTATTTT.

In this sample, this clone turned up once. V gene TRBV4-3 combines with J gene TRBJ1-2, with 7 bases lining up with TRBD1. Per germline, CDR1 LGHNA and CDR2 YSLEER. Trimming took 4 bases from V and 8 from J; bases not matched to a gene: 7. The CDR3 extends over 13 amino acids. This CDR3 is CASSPGGGLGYTF. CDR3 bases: TGCGCCAGCAGCCCAGGAGGGGGCCTCGGCTACACCTTC.

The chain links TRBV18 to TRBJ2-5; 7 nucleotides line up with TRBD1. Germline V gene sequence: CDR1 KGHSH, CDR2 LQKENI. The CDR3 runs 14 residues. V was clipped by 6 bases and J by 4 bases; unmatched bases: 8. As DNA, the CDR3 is TGTGCCAGCTCCCCGACAGGGAGATCAGAGACCCAGTACTTC. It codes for CASSPTGRSETQYF.

CDR3 bases: TGTGCCAGTAGTATAGACAGGGATAATCAGCCCCAGCATTTT. The encoded protein is CASSIDRDNQPQHF. This rearrangement joins TRBV19 to TRBJ1-5; a weak D match, TRBD1 (5 bases). V lost 0 bases and J lost 4, with 7 bases in between. Germline CDR1 reads LNHDA; CDR2 reads SQIVND (reference sequence). The CDR3 contains 14 residues.

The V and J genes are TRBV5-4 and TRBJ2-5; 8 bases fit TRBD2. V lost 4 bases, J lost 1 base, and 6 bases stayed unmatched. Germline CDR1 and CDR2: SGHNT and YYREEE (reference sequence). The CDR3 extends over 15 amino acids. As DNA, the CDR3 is TGTGCCAGCAGCGGGGCCAGCGGGGGCCAAGAGACCCAGTACTTC. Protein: CASSGASGGQETQYF.

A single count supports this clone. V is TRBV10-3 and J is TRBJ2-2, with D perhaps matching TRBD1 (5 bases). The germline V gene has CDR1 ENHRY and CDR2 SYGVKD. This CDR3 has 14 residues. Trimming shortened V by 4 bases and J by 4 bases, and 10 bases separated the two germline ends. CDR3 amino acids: CAISVSGLTGELFF. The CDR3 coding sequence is TGTGCCATCAGTGTCTCAGGGCTCACCGGGGAGCTGTTTTTT.

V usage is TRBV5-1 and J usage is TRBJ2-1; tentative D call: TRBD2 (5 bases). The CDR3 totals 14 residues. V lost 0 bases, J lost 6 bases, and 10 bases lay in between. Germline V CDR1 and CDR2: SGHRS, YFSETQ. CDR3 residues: CASSLGQAGNEQFF. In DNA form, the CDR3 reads TGCGCCAGCAGCTTGGGGCAGGCGGGCAATGAGCAGTTCTTC. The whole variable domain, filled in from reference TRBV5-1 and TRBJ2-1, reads KAGVTQTPRYLIKTRGQQVTLSCSPISGHRSVSWYQQTPGQGLQFLFEYFSETQRNKGNFPGRFSGRQFSNSRSEMNVSTLELGDSALYLCASSLGQAGNEQFFGPGTRLTVL.

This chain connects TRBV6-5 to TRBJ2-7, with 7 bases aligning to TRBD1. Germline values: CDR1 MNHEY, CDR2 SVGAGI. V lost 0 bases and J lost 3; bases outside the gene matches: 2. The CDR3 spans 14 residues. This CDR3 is CASSYSGQNYEQYF. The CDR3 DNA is TGTGCCAGCAGTTACTCGGGACAGAACTACGAGCAGTACTTC.

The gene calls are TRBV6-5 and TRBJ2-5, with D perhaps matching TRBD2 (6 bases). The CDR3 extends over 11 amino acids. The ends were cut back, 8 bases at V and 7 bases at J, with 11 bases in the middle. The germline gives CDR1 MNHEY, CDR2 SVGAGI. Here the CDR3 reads CASLGRGTQYF. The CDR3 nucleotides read TGTGCCAGCTTGGGGCGGGGGACCCAGTACTTC.

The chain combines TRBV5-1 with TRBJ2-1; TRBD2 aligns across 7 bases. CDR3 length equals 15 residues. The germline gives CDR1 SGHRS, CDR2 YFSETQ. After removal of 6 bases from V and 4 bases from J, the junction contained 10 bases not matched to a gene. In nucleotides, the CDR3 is TGCGCCAGCACCCTCAGGGAGGGGATATACAATGAGCAGTTCTTC. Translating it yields CASTLREGIYNEQFF.

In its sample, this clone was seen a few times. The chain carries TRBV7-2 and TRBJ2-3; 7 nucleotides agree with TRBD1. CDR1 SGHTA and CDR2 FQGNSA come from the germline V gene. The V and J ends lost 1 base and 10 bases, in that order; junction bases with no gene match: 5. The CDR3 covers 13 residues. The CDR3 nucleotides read TGTGCCAGCAGCTTAGGTGGGACAGAGGCGCAGTATTTT. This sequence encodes CASSLGGTEAQYF.

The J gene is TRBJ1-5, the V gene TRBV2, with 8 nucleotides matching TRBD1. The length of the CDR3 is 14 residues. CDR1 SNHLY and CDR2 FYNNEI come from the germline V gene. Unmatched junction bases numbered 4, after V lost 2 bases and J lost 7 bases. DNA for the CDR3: TGTGCCAGCAGTGAACAGGGGGCAGACCAGCCCCAGCATTTT. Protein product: CASSEQGADQPQHF.

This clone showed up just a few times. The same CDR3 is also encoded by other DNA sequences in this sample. The CDR3 is CASSLGGDSYEQYF. The CDR3 DNA is TGTGCCAGCAGTTTGGGAGGGGACTCCTACGAGCAGTACTTC. V gene TRBV27 combines with J gene TRBJ2-7; 7 bases align to TRBD2. CDR3 length: 14 residues. Germline V gives CDR1 MNHEY, CDR2 SMNVEV (reference sequence). V shed 3 bases, J shed 0 bases, and the junction held 2 bases outside the gene matches.